Shown below are 5 T cell receptor beta chains from a single sample sequenced in a study of technical replicates of blood from a few donors. The method was immunoSEQ multiplex PCR; TCRdb's version includes in-frame clones alone and lacks a portion of them. The table lists about 59,000 clones, 85% to 90% of them singletons. Sequenced input: PBMCs. Receptors were obtained from a human donor in good health. Some clones in this sample may be carry-over from other donors' samples.

The chain joins TRBV7-6 to TRBJ1-2, with D uncertain. This CDR3 comprises 13 residues. V shed 6 bases and J shed 6 bases, with 14 bases lying between them. In germline, CDR1 is SGHVS, CDR2 FNYEAQ. CDR3 in amino acids: CASRDLRNHGYTF. CDR3 DNA: TGTGCCAGCAGGGACTTAAGGAACCATGGCTACACCTTC. Filled out from reference TRBV7-6 and TRBJ1-2, the complete variable domain reads GAGVSQSPRYKVTKRGQDVALRCDPISGHVSLYWYRQALGQGPEFLTYFNYEAQQDKSGLPNDRFSAERPEGSISTLTIQRTEQRDSAMYRCASRDLRNHGYTFGSGTRLTVV.

The sample holds one count of this clone. The V call is TRBV12-5, the J call TRBJ2-1, with D perhaps matching TRBD1 (5 bases). With 6 bases removed from V and 2 bases from J, the gap between germline ends came to 14 bases. The germline V gene has CDR1 LGHNT and CDR2 FRNRAP. The CDR3 runs 15 residues. The CDR3 spells CASGRQGQTYNEQFF. The CDR3 nucleotides are TGTGCTAGTGGCCGCCAGGGCCAGACCTACAATGAGCAGTTCTTC.

The chain carries TRBV5-1 and TRBJ2-3, with 7 nucleotides matching TRBD1. Trimming at V came to 4 bases and at J to 4 bases, leaving 6 bases not matched to a gene. CDR3 size: 14 residues. Germline V lookup: CDR1 SGHRS, CDR2 YFSETQ. The CDR3 DNA reads as TGCGCCAGCAGCCTGACAGGGTTTTCAGATACGCAGTATTTT. It yields the protein CASSLTGFSDTQYF. The whole variable domain, remainder taken from reference TRBV5-1 and TRBJ2-3, is KAGVTQTPRYLIKTRGQQVTLSCSPISGHRSVSWYQQTPGQGLQFLFEYFSETQRNKGNFPGRFSGRQFSNSRSEMNVSTLELGDSALYLCASSLTGFSDTQYFGPGTRLTVL.

This clone showed up just once. CDR3 amino acids: CASSYEGAGNTEAFF. CDR3 coding DNA: TGTGCCAGCAGTTACGAGGGGGCAGGGAACACTGAAGCTTTCTTT. The chain uses TRBV6-5 and TRBJ1-1; 7 nucleotides agree with TRBD1. The CDR3 is 15 amino acids. CDR1 and CDR2 (germline): MNHEY, SVGAGI. Unmatched junction bases numbered 4, after V lost 2 bases and J lost 1 base.

The V gene is TRBV5-1, the J gene TRBJ2-3; D is possibly TRBD2 (7 bases). The V end was cut by 7 bases, the J end by 0 bases, with 15 bases between. In germline, CDR1 is SGHRS, CDR2 YFSETQ. This CDR3 spans 15 amino acids. CDR3 bases: TGCGCCAGCGCGGGGGCGCCTTCTAGCACAGATACGCAGTATTTT. It translates to CASAGAPSSTDTQYF.